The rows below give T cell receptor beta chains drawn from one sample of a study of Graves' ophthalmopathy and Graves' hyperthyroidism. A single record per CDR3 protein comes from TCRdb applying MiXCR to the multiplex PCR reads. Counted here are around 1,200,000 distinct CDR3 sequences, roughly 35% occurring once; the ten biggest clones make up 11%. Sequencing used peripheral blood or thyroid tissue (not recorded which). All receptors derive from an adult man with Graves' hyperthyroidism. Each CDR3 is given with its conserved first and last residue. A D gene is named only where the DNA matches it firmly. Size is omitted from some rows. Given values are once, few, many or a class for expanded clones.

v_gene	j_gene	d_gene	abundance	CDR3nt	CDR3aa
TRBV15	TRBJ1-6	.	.	TGTGCCACCAGCAGAGGTCTTGGGGGAAGCTCCTATAATTCACCCCTCCACTTT	CATSRGLGGSSYNSPLHF
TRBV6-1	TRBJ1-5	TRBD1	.	TGTGCCAGCAGTACCGGGACAGAAAACAATCGGCCCCAGCATTTT	CASSTGTENNRPQHF
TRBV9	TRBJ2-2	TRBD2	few	TGTGCCAGCAGCGTAGGGATAGCGGGAGGGCCCACCGGGGAGCTGTTTTTT	CASSVGIAGGPTGELFF
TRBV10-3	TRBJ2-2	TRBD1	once	TGTGCCAGCAGTAGCAGCGTTGGGACAGGGACCGGGGAGCTGTTTTTT	CASSSSVGTGTGELFF
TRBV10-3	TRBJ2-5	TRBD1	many	TGTGCCATCAGTGGGGGACAGGCCGTGGAGACCCAGTACTTC	CAISGGQAVETQYF
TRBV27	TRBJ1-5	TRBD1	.	TGTGCCAGCAGTTTAAGCGGACAGGGATGGGGCAATCAGCCCCAGCATTTT	CASSLSGQGWGNQPQHF
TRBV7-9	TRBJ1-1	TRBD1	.	TGTGCCAGCAGCTTAGCCAGCGGCGGGACAGGGTTGACTGAAGCTTTCTTT	CASSLASGGTGLTEAFF
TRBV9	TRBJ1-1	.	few	TGTGCCAGCAGCCCTGGGGGCAGGTTCATGAACACTGAAGCTTTCTTT	CASSPGGRFMNTEAFF
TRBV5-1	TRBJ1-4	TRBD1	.	TGCGCCAGCAGCACCTCCCGGGACAGACCTATATATGAACTGTTTTTT	CASSTSRDRPIYELFF
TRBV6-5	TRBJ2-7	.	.	TGTGCCAGTAGAACAGGGGAGGGGTACGAGCAGTACTTC	CASRTGEGYEQYF
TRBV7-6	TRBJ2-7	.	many	TGCGCCAGCAGCTCATCACAGGGCTACGAGCAGTACTTC	CASSSSQGYEQYF
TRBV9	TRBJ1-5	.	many	TGTGCCAGCAGCGCCGACAGGCTTGGGCAGCCCCAGCATTTT	CASSADRLGQPQHF
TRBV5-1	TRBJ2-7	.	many	TGCGCCAGCAGCATGGATACGGGTGGGGAGCAGTACTTC	CASSMDTGGEQYF
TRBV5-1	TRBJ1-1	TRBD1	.	TGCGCCAGCAGCTTGGGGACAGGGGGCCTCACTGAAGCTTTCTTT	CASSLGTGGLTEAFF
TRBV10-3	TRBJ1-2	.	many	TGTGCCATCAGCTCGGACGGCCCCTTCTATGGCTACACCTTC	CAISSDGPFYGYTF
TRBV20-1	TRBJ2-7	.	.	TGCAGTGCCCCCGGGCCTCAGTTGGAATACGAGCAGTACTTC	CSAPGPQLEYEQYF
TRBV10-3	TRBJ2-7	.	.	TGTGCCATCAGTGGGGGACCGAAAATGGGCCACTACGAGCAGTACTTC	CAISGGPKMGHYEQYF
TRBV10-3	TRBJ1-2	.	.	TGTGCCATCAGGCTTTTAAACTATGGCTACACCTTC	CAIRLLNYGYTF
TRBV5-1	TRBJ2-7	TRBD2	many	TGCGCCAGCAGCTTGGCCTCGCGACTAGCGGGAGTTGGGTACGAGCAGTACTTC	CASSLASRLAGVGYEQYF
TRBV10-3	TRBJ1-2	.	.	TGTGCCATCAGTGCTTTGAGGGGCAGTGGTGGCTACACCTTC	CAISALRGSGGYTF
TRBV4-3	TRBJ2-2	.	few	.	CASSQDREREPAGSCFF
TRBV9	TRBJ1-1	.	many	TGTGCCAGCAGCGTCGCGCCGACCGGTGAAGCTTTCTTT	CASSVAPTGEAFF
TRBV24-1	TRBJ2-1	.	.	TGTGCCACCAGTGAGGGGCCAGGCGAGCAGTTCTTC	CATSEGPGEQFF
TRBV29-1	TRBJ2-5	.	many	TGCAGCGGTGGGATAGAGACCCAGTACTTC	CSGGIETQYF
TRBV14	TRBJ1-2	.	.	TGTGCCAGCAGTCGCGACGCAGGGGCCCAAGGGTTCTATGGCTACACCTTC	CASSRDAGAQGFYGYTF
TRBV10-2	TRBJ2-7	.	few	TGCGCCAGCAGTGAAAGCGGACAGTTTTACTCCTACGAGCAGTACTTC	CASSESGQFYSYEQYF
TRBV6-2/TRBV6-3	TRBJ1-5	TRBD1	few	TGTGCCAGCAGGCCCATGGCAGGGGGCGAGCCCCAGCATTTT	CASRPMAGGEPQHF
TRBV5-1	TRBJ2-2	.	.	TGCGCCAGCAGCTTGGATCCAGGGTCCACCGGGGAGCTGTTTTTT	CASSLDPGSTGELFF
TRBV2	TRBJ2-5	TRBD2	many	TGTGCCAGCAGTGAAGTTCCGGGGGGGCTTGAGACCCAGTACTTC	CASSEVPGGLETQYF
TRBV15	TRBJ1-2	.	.	TGTGCCACCACCACAGGGTGGGGAGGCAATAAAGGCACCTTC	CATTTGWGGNKGTF
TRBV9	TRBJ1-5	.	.	TGTGCCAGCAGCGTATTGGAAGACAGGAACAATCAGCCCCAGCATTTT	CASSVLEDRNNQPQHF
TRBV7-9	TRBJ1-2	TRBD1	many	TGTGCCAGCAGCCTAACCCGGGACAGGGGGCATGACTATGGCTACACCTTC	CASSLTRDRGHDYGYTF
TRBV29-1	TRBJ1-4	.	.	TGCAGCGTTGGTAATCAAGGGGGGCCAACTAATGAAAAACTGTTTTTT	CSVGNQGGPTNEKLFF
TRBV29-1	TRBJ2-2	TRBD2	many	TGCAGCGTGGCCGGACTAGCGGACCTCACCGGGGAGCTGTTTTTT	CSVAGLADLTGELFF
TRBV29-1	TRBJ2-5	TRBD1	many	TGCAGCGCCCGATTGGGACAGCGACAAGAGACCCAGTACTTC	CSARLGQRQETQYF
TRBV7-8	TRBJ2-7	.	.	TGTGCCTGGAGGGCAAGGGGCTACGAGCAGTACTTC	CAWRARGYEQYF
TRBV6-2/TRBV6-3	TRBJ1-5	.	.	TGTGCCAGCAGTTACTTGAACACTCAGGGGCCCCAGCATTTT	CASSYLNTQGPQHF
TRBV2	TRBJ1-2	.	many	TGTGCCAGCACCTGGCGGTTTGAGGATGGCTACACCTTC	CASTWRFEDGYTF
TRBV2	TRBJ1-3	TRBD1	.	TGTGCCTTCGACAGGGGCTCTGGAAACACCATATATTTT	CAFDRGSGNTIYF
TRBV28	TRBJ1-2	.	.	TGTGCCAGCAGTTCAGAGGAGGATGGCTACACCTTC	CASSSEEDGYTF
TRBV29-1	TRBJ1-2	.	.	TGCAGCGTTGCCGGCGACTATGGCTACACCTTC	CSVAGDYGYTF
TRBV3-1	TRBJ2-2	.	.	TGTGCCAGCAGCCAAGGATCTGTGCAATACACCGGGGAGCTGTTTTTT	CASSQGSVQYTGELFF
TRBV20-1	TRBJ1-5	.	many	TGCAGTGCTAGGGCCCGGGGGGCGATTCAGCCCCAGCATTTT	CSARARGAIQPQHF
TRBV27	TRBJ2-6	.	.	TGTGCCGGAGGGCCTGGGGCCAACGTCCTGACTTTC	CAGGPGANVLTF